The 6 T cell receptor beta chains given below trace back to one sample, sequenced in a study of shared clonotypes between healthy human individuals. The repertoire was sequenced with immunoSEQ multiplex PCR; TCRdb's copy has only in-frame clones and lacks some. The sample gives some 1.4 million clones, roughly 96% of which show up once; roughly 1.2% is in the top ten. Sequencing was done on a sample of naive CD4+ T cells sorted from blood. Subset denoted: CD45RA+ positively selected. The receptors stem from a man aged 25 to 40 in good health.

As concerns this clone: One junction end disagrees with the germline gene, perhaps due to a read error. V is TRBV7-7 and J is TRBJ2-5; perhaps D is TRBD1 or TRBD2 (5 bases each). CDR3 length equals 15 residues. Germline CDR1 SSHAT, CDR2 FNYEAQ (reference sequence). CDR3 protein: CASSLVSRGGETQYF. CDR3 sequence (DNA): TGTGCTAGCAGCTTAGTTTCTCGGGGCGGCGAGACCCAGTACTTC. Based on the CDR3 plus reference TRBV7-7 and TRBJ2-5, the full variable domain is GAGVSQSPRYKVTKRGQDVTLRCDPISSHATLYWYQQALGQGPEFLTYFNYEAQPDKSGLPSDRFSAERPEGSISTLTIQRTEQRDSAMYRCASSLVSRGGETQYFGPGTRLLVL.

In its sample, this clone was seen once. The chain employs TRBV5-1 and TRBJ2-5, with TRBD1 matching 9 bases. The germline CDR1 and CDR2 sequences are SGHRS and YFSETQ. The V and J ends lost 4 bases and 4 bases, in that order; junction bases with no gene match: 11. This CDR3 is built from 16 residues. The CDR3: CASSDTGTGIRETQYF. The CDR3 nucleotides are TGCGCCAGCAGCGATACCGGGACAGGGATTAGAGAGACCCAGTACTTC.

This clone was seen only a few times. The chain employs TRBV7-3 and TRBJ2-3; perhaps TRBD2 as D (6 bases). With 5 bases removed from V and 7 bases from J, the gap between germline ends came to 16 bases. From germline, CDR1 is SGHTA and CDR2 FQGTGA. This CDR3 contains 14 residues. The CDR3 protein is CASSERRLDHTQYF. The CDR3 bases are TGTGCCAGCAGCGAACGCCGACTAGATCATACGCAGTATTTT.

V usage is TRBV5-1 and J usage is TRBJ2-1; 7 nucleotides line up with TRBD2. The germline CDR1 and CDR2 sequences are SGHRS and YFSETQ. The CDR3 length is 15 residues. After removal of 4 bases from V and 3 bases from J, the junction contained 7 bases not matched to a gene. CDR3 region: CASSRRREFYNEQFF. Written as DNA, the CDR3 is TGCGCCAGCAGCCGTAGGCGGGAGTTCTACAATGAGCAGTTCTTC.

The chain employs TRBV7-2 and TRBJ1-2, with D possibly matching TRBD1 (6 bases). CDR1 and CDR2 (germline): SGHTA, FQGNSA. CDR3 length: 15 residues. Between the trimmed V and J ends, which lost 2 bases and 8 bases, there was a span of 18 bases. The CDR3 is CASSLPSGGLHGYTF. CDR3 bases: TGTGCCAGCAGCTTACCCAGCGGGGGGCTGCACGGCTACACCTTC.

This chain links TRBV7-3 with TRBJ2-7, with 7 bases lining up with TRBD1. Germline V gene data show CDR1 as SGHTA and CDR2 as FQGTGA. J gave up 5 bases and V 6 bases, and 10 bases lay outside the gene matches. The CDR3 has 14 residues. This CDR3 reads CASRVDRPGHEQYF. The CDR3, as DNA: TGTGCCAGCAGAGTGGACAGGCCTGGTCACGAGCAGTACTTC.